This T cell receptor (beta chain) was identified during a study of CD8 T cells in Susac syndrome. It was with random hexamers that 0.5 to 1 ug RNA was reverse transcribed. The authors amplified TCR beta CDR3 across 54 Vbeta and 13 Jbeta using immunoSEQ multiplex PCR. TCRdb ran MiXCR on the immunoSEQ multiplex PCR reads and lists one entry per CDR3 protein. The top ten hold approximately 0.29% of the sample, which has roughly 120,000 distinct CDR3 sequences, 90% to 95% seen once. The germline gives CDR1 DFQATT, CDR2 SNEGSKA (reference sequence). Between the trimmed V and J ends, which lost 2 bases and 2 bases, there was a span of 8 bases. The CDR3 runs 13 residues. This clonotype was observed once.

This clonotype was obtained from a human donor with multiple sclerosis. V is TRBV20-1 and J is TRBJ2-3; D ambiguous. Material for sequencing was CD8+ T cells from PBMCs. The DNA of the CDR3 is TGCAGTGCTAGATACTACACCACAGATACGCAGTATTTT. Translated: CSARYYTTDTQYF.